One sample yielded the 12 T cell receptor beta chains listed below, sequenced in a study of spatial heterogeneity in lung cancer. Regarding the study as a whole: Counts of expanded intratumoral alpha and beta TCRs tracked tumor mutation counts.

Time point here: sample taken at primary tumor resection. The antigens for these receptors are not known. TCRdb reanalysed the 5' RACE reads using MiXCR and keeps one entry per CDR3 protein. The sample lists over 5,500 distinct CDR3 sequences; less than 15% were seen once. Here the sequenced sample was lung tumor tissue, taken at surgery. These receptors came from a male donor with early-stage non-small cell lung cancer.

This clonotype is medium-sized in the sample. Since it is a stray read in a library aimed at alpha chains, this beta chain has a size that is not meaningful. The genes are TRBV29-1 and TRBJ1-3; possible D gene TRBD1, 5 bases. Germline-derived CDR1 and CDR2 are SQVTM and ANQGSEA. This CDR3 has 14 amino acids. The V gene lost 5 bases and the J gene lost 1 base, with 12 bases spanning the gap. The CDR3 loop is CSVLPGTSGNTIYF. The CDR3 DNA sequence: TGCAGCGTTCTTCCAGGGACGTCTGGAAACACCATATATTTT.

Judged by abundance, this clonotype is medium-sized. This beta chain slipped into a library made for alpha chains as a stray read, so its size is not meaningful. V usage is TRBV29-1 and J usage is TRBJ2-7; D ambiguous. Germline V gives CDR1 SQVTM, CDR2 ANQGSEA. The CDR3 is 14 amino acids. The V gene lost 4 bases and the J gene lost 2 bases, with 15 bases spanning the gap. CDR3 DNA sequence: TGCAGCGTTGTTCCCGCCGTAAGTCCCTACGAGCAGTACTTC. Amino acid sequence: CSVVPAVSPYEQYF.

This clonotype has a count of ten or more. The library was built for alpha chains, so this beta chain is an off-target read and its size means little. The rearrangement joins TRBV28 to TRBJ2-5, with no clear D. Trimming took off 2 bases at V and 2 bases at J, with 12 bases between the two ends. The CDR3 consists of 15 residues. From germline, CDR1 is MDHEN and CDR2 SYDVKM. This CDR3 is CASSLGPSPQETQYF. Written as DNA, the CDR3 is TGTGCCAGCAGTTTAGGCCCCTCTCCACAAGAGACCCAGTACTTC.

In its sample, this clonotype ranks as medium-sized. With the library built for alpha chains, this beta chain is off target and its frequency is not meaningful. This chain connects TRBV10-3 to TRBJ1-1; D remains ambiguous. V was trimmed by 0 bases and J by 4 bases, leaving 12 bases between them. Germline lookup yields CDR1 ENHRY and CDR2 SYGVKD. The CDR3 is 15 residues long. The CDR3 spells CAISESTGDGTEAFF. The CDR3 DNA reads as TGTGCCATCAGTGAGTCGACGGGAGACGGCACTGAAGCTTTCTTT.

This clonotype was seen repeatedly, ten times or more. Little can be read into the size of this beta chain, an off-target read in a library designed for alpha chains. The chain uses TRBV5-4 and TRBJ2-5; 16 positions match TRBD2. This CDR3 has 18 amino acids. Germline loops: CDR1 SGHNT, CDR2 YYREEE (reference sequence). The V segment lost 3 bases and the J segment 1 base; nucleotides outside the gene matches: 6. The CDR3 nucleotides are TGTGCCAGCAGCTCTCCGGGACTAGCGGGAGGGGCCCAAGAGACCCAGTACTTC. Its protein is CASSSPGLAGGAQETQYF.

By sample fraction, this clonotype is medium-sized. A library prepared for alpha chains yielded this beta chain as an off-target read; its size is of little meaning. This chain links TRBV7-2 with TRBJ2-5; D assignment may be TRBD1 or TRBD2 (7 bases each). Trimming left V 5 bases short and J 6 bases short, with 19 bases between. The CDR3 covers 15 residues. Germline V lookup: CDR1 SGHTA, CDR2 FQGNSA. CDR3 in amino acids: CASSQGGGGGKTQYF. Written as DNA, the CDR3 is TGTGCCAGCAGCCAGGGGGGCGGGGGAGGAAAGACCCAGTACTTC.

In this sample, this clonotype is medium-sized (0.01 to 0.1%). This beta chain is a stray read from a library made for alpha chains; its abundance is not meaningful. The chain is built from TRBV10-3 and TRBJ2-1, with 9 bases aligning to TRBD2. Germline V lookup: CDR1 ENHRY, CDR2 SYGVKD. There are 16 residues in the CDR3. V shed 4 bases, J shed 4 bases, and the junction held 8 bases outside the gene matches. CDR3 loop: CAISVTSGLLYNEQFF. As DNA, the CDR3 is TGTGCCATCAGTGTGACTAGCGGACTACTTTACAATGAGCAGTTCTTC.

This clonotype ranks as medium-sized. The library was prepared for alpha chains; this beta chain is a stray read, so its frequency means little. This rearrangement joins TRBV7-9 to TRBJ2-1; D may correspond to TRBD1 or TRBD2 (5 bases each). The V end was cut by 0 bases, the J end by 4 bases, with 10 bases between. The CDR3 contains 15 residues. The germline CDR1 and CDR2 sequences are SEHNR and FQNEAQ (reference sequence). CDR3 DNA sequence: TGTGCCAGCAGCTTAGCGGGACCTTCGTACAATGAGCAGTTCTTC. Translation: CASSLAGPSYNEQFF.

Details on this clonotype: Little can be read into the size of this beta chain, an off-target read in a library designed for alpha chains. The chain uses TRBV29-1 and TRBJ2-1, with 7 bases identical to TRBD2. The length of the CDR3 is 13 residues. J gave up 10 bases and V 0 bases, and 6 bases lay outside the gene matches. The germline V gene encodes CDR1 SQVTM and CDR2 ANQGSEA. The CDR3 spells CSVEEVTGGEQFF. The CDR3 coding sequence is TGCAGCGTTGAAGAGGTGACGGGGGGAGAGCAGTTCTTC.

By share of the sample, this clonotype is medium-sized. The library was prepared for alpha chains; this beta chain is a stray read, so its frequency means little. V is TRBV10-3 and J is TRBJ1-2; perhaps TRBD1 as D (5 bases). Trimming pared 11 bases from V and 0 bases from J, leaving 19 bases between. In germline, CDR1 is ENHRY, CDR2 SYGVKD. The CDR3 runs to 15 residues. The CDR3 DNA follows: TGTGCCGCATCTTCCTCGGGGCAGACTAACTATGGCTACACCTTC. Its translation is CAASSSGQTNYGYTF.

This clonotype is medium-sized in the sample. This beta chain is an off-target read within a library intended for alpha chains, so its frequency means little. The J gene is TRBJ1-6, the V gene TRBV3-1; D not resolved. The V gene lost 0 bases and the J gene lost 8 bases, with 5 bases spanning the gap. This CDR3 is 13 amino acids long. Looked up from germline, CDR1 is LGHDT and CDR2 is YNNKEL (reference sequence). The CDR3 loop reads CASSQDLDSPLHF. The DNA for the CDR3 is TGTGCCAGCAGCCAAGATTTGGATTCACCCCTCCACTTT.

About this clonotype: Likely a read error: the CDR3 ends without its conserved phenylalanine or tryptophan. This beta chain appears as a stray read in a library generated for alpha chains; its size is not informative. The chain uses TRBV12-5 and TRBJ1-1; 7 bases are shared with TRBD1. CDR3 size: 15 residues. V was clipped by 7 bases and J by 6 bases; unmatched bases: 14. From germline, CDR1 is LGHNT and CDR2 FRNRAP. The CDR3 reads CASVFPETGRAEAFS. CDR3 DNA: TGTGCTAGTGTTTTCCCCGAGACAGGGAGGGCTGAAGCTTTCTCT.